This T cell receptor beta chain is drawn from a study of blood T cell repertoires in COVID-19. In the study overall: The analysed material was cDNA or gDNA that came from T cells, B-cell-depleted T cells, or PBMCs.

The Seattle site enrolled patients during active infection and followed them longitudinally. Between the trimmed V and J ends, which lost 4 bases and 8 bases, there was a span of 11 bases. This CDR3 has 13 residues. CDR1 SGHNT and CDR2 YENEEA come from the germline V gene. Original handling: Amplification of reference gene primers was used by the study to estimate nucleated cell counts. Assay used: immunoSEQ multiplex PCR; TCRdb lists only in-frame clones, some missing. From that table come the V and J calls and clone size; the DNA was used to work out D and trimming. The data show 300,000 to 450,000 clones, with roughly 90% seen just once and under 4% held by the top ten.

This receptor was identified in a woman aged 25 to 39 with COVID-19, enrolled during active disease. Sequencing was performed on peripheral blood. The chain recombines TRBV11-3 with TRBJ1-4, with TRBD1 as a possible D gene (5 bases). CDR3 in amino acids: CASSSGRGEKLFF. CDR3 coding DNA: TGTGCCAGCAGCTCCGGCCGGGGGGAAAAACTGTTTTTT. The whole variable domain, remainder taken from reference TRBV11-3 and TRBJ1-4, is EAGVVQSPRYKIIEKKQPVAFWCNPISGHNTLYWYLQNLGQGPELLIRYENEEAVDDSQLPKDRFSAERLKGVDSTLKIQPAELGDSAVYLCASSSGRGEKLFFGSGTQLSVL.